Listed below are T cell receptor beta chains from one sample, sequenced in a study of blood T cell repertoires in COVID-19. TCRdb's copy holds only in-frame clones and misses some; the assay was immunoSEQ multiplex PCR. The data show just over 300,000 clones, approximately 90% seen once. The sequenced material came from PBMCs or T cells enriched from blood (not recorded which). These receptors all come from a man younger than 40 who had recovered from COVID-19. CDR3s include the opening cysteine and the closing phenylalanine or tryptophan. Each record gives: D gene, J gene, CDR3 length, V gene, clone size, CDR3 protein, CDR3 DNA. D genes are given only for firm matches. Clone size appears in some rows only: once, few, many, or a class for an expanded clone.

D gene: NA; J gene: TRBJ1-5; CDR3 length: 15; V gene: TRBV6-5; clone size: NA; CDR3 protein: CASTRVRGLRESQHF; CDR3 DNA: TGTGCCAGCACACGGGTCAGGGGATTAAGAGAGTCCCAGCATTTT
D gene: TRBD1; J gene: TRBJ2-7; CDR3 length: 16; V gene: TRBV3-1/TRBV3-2; clone size: NA; CDR3 protein: CASSRLPGTGGYEQYF; CDR3 DNA: TGTGCCAGCAGCCGCCTCCCCGGGACAGGGGGCTACGAGCAGTACTTC
D gene: NA; J gene: TRBJ1-5; CDR3 length: 16; V gene: TRBV19; clone size: NA; CDR3 protein: CASRGITGWSNQPQHF; CDR3 DNA: TGTGCCAGTAGAGGCATAACAGGTTGGAGCAATCAGCCCCAGCATTTT
D gene: NA; J gene: TRBJ1-1; CDR3 length: 13; V gene: TRBV10-3; clone size: NA; CDR3 protein: CAISPGHTTEAFF; CDR3 DNA: TGTGCCATCAGCCCGGGACATACCACTGAAGCTTTCTTT
D gene: TRBD2; J gene: TRBJ2-7; CDR3 length: 15; V gene: TRBV29-1; clone size: few; CDR3 protein: CSALNLAGESYEQYF; CDR3 DNA: TGCAGCGCCTTGAATCTAGCGGGAGAGTCCTACGAGCAGTACTTC
D gene: NA; J gene: TRBJ1-1; CDR3 length: 13; V gene: TRBV7-9; clone size: NA; CDR3 protein: CASSPLGGGEAFF; CDR3 DNA: TGTGCCAGCAGCCCCCTCGGGGGTGGTGAAGCTTTCTTT
D gene: NA; J gene: TRBJ2-3; CDR3 length: 14; V gene: TRBV21-1; clone size: NA; CDR3 protein: CASSKGQALDTQYF; CDR3 DNA: TGTGCCAGCAGCAAAGGACAAGCCCTAGATACGCAGTATTTT
D gene: NA; J gene: TRBJ2-3; CDR3 length: 12; V gene: TRBV9; clone size: NA; CDR3 protein: CASSVRSRSGHF; CDR3 DNA: TGTGCCAGCAGCGTCCGGTCTCGGAGCGGGCATTTT
D gene: NA; J gene: TRBJ2-1; CDR3 length: 16; V gene: TRBV7-2; clone size: NA; CDR3 protein: CASSAAPSGSYNEQFF; CDR3 DNA: TGTGCCAGCAGCGCAGCCCCTAGTGGCTCCTACAATGAGCAGTTCTTC
D gene: TRBD2; J gene: TRBJ2-2; CDR3 length: 17; V gene: TRBV4-1; clone size: NA; CDR3 protein: CASSQDQLAGVAGELFF; CDR3 DNA: TGCGCCAGCAGCCAAGATCAACTAGCGGGAGTAGCCGGGGAGCTGTTTTTT
D gene: NA; J gene: TRBJ2-4; CDR3 length: 14; V gene: TRBV15; clone size: once; CDR3 protein: CATSDSLAKNIQYF; CDR3 DNA: TGTGCCACCAGCGACAGCCTAGCCAAAAACATTCAGTACTTC
D gene: NA; J gene: TRBJ1-2; CDR3 length: 14; V gene: TRBV2; clone size: NA; CDR3 protein: CASSEAAFNYGYTF; CDR3 DNA: TGTGCCAGCAGTGAGGCAGCGTTTAACTATGGCTACACCTTC
D gene: TRBD2; J gene: TRBJ2-1; CDR3 length: 16; V gene: TRBV27; clone size: NA; CDR3 protein: CASSFGPSGGSGEQFF; CDR3 DNA: TGTGCCAGCAGTTTTGGGCCTAGCGGGGGGTCCGGTGAGCAGTTCTTC
D gene: TRBD2; J gene: TRBJ2-1; CDR3 length: 16; V gene: TRBV3-1/TRBV3-2; clone size: NA; CDR3 protein: CASSQGAPAGAGEQFF; CDR3 DNA: TGTGCCAGCAGCCAAGGGGCCCCGGCGGGAGCGGGTGAGCAGTTCTTC
D gene: NA; J gene: TRBJ1-4; CDR3 length: 11; V gene: TRBV12-3/TRBV12-4; clone size: NA; CDR3 protein: CASSLGEWLFF; CDR3 DNA: TGTGCCAGCAGTTTAGGGGAGTGGCTGTTTTTT
D gene: NA; J gene: TRBJ1-2; CDR3 length: 16; V gene: TRBV30; clone size: NA; CDR3 protein: CAWSPRPTAWLRGYTF; CDR3 DNA: TGTGCCTGGAGTCCCCGTCCGACAGCCTGGTTAAGGGGCTACACCTTC
D gene: TRBD2; J gene: TRBJ2-2; CDR3 length: 16; V gene: TRBV18; clone size: NA; CDR3 protein: CASSPRLAENTGELFF; CDR3 DNA: TGTGCCAGCTCACCACGACTAGCGGAGAACACCGGGGAGCTGTTTTTT
D gene: TRBD2; J gene: TRBJ2-1; CDR3 length: 16; V gene: TRBV24-1; clone size: NA; CDR3 protein: CATSDPSGSSYNEQFF; CDR3 DNA: TGTGCCACCAGTGACCCTAGCGGGAGCTCCTACAATGAGCAGTTCTTC
D gene: NA; J gene: TRBJ2-1; CDR3 length: 15; V gene: TRBV6-4; clone size: NA; CDR3 protein: CASSDSLASYNEQFF; CDR3 DNA: TGTGCCAGCAGTGACTCGCTAGCATCCTACAATGAGCAGTTCTTC
D gene: TRBD2; J gene: TRBJ2-7; CDR3 length: 14; V gene: TRBV10-2; clone size: NA; CDR3 protein: CASSALAGVYEQYF; CDR3 DNA: TGCGCCAGCAGTGCGCTAGCGGGGGTCTACGAGCAGTACTTC
D gene: TRBD1; J gene: TRBJ2-7; CDR3 length: 16; V gene: TRBV12-5; clone size: NA; CDR3 protein: CASGPGQGGGSYEQYF; CDR3 DNA: TGTGCTAGTGGTCCGGGACAGGGGGGTGGGTCCTACGAGCAGTACTTC
D gene: TRBD1; J gene: TRBJ1-1; CDR3 length: 14; V gene: TRBV7-6; clone size: few; CDR3 protein: CASSLGRGDTEAFF; CDR3 DNA: TGTGCCAGCAGCTTAGGCAGGGGGGACACTGAAGCTTTCTTT
D gene: NA; J gene: TRBJ1-2; CDR3 length: 15; V gene: TRBV27; clone size: few; CDR3 protein: CASSLTGRSDYGYTF; CDR3 DNA: TGTGCCAGCAGTCTCACAGGGAGATCGGACTATGGCTACACCTTC
D gene: TRBD1; J gene: TRBJ2-2; CDR3 length: 16; V gene: TRBV29-1; clone size: NA; CDR3 protein: CSAERLRTGGIGELFF; CDR3 DNA: TGCAGCGCCGAAAGGCTTAGGACAGGGGGAATCGGGGAGCTGTTTTTT
D gene: TRBD2; J gene: TRBJ2-5; CDR3 length: 13; V gene: TRBV5-6; clone size: NA; CDR3 protein: CASRVRGEETQYF; CDR3 DNA: TGTGCCAGCAGGGTCCGGGGGGAAGAGACCCAGTACTTC
D gene: NA; J gene: TRBJ1-1; CDR3 length: 14; V gene: TRBV9; clone size: NA; CDR3 protein: CASSYTTGGTEAFF; CDR3 DNA: TGTGCCAGCAGCTATACGACGGGGGGGACTGAAGCTTTCTTT
D gene: NA; J gene: TRBJ2-7; CDR3 length: 12; V gene: TRBV3-1/TRBV3-2; clone size: NA; CDR3 protein: CASSHPAGQQYF; CDR3 DNA: TGTGCCAGCAGCCACCCGGCGGGACAGCAGTACTTC
D gene: TRBD2; J gene: TRBJ2-3; CDR3 length: 18; V gene: TRBV27; clone size: once; CDR3 protein: CASSLSPLAGGWADTQYF; CDR3 DNA: TGTGCCAGCAGTTTATCCCCTCTAGCGGGGGGCTGGGCAGATACGCAGTATTTT
D gene: NA; J gene: TRBJ1-6; CDR3 length: 15; V gene: TRBV30; clone size: NA; CDR3 protein: CAWTALSSYNSPLHF; CDR3 DNA: TGTGCCTGGACAGCGTTGAGCTCCTATAATTCACCCCTCCACTTT
D gene: NA; J gene: TRBJ2-7; CDR3 length: 13; V gene: TRBV5-4; clone size: once; CDR3 protein: CASSFQGTYEQYF; CDR3 DNA: TGTGCCAGCAGCTTCCAGGGGACCTACGAGCAGTACTTC
D gene: NA; J gene: TRBJ2-7; CDR3 length: 14; V gene: TRBV10-3; clone size: once; CDR3 protein: CAITQQGGYNEQYF; CDR3 DNA: TGTGCCATCACGCAACAGGGGGGGTACAACGAGCAGTACTTC
D gene: TRBD1; J gene: TRBJ1-1; CDR3 length: 15; V gene: TRBV6-6; clone size: NA; CDR3 protein: CASSYGTGKNTEAFF; CDR3 DNA: TGTGCCAGCAGTTACGGGACAGGGAAGAACACTGAAGCTTTCTTT
D gene: NA; J gene: TRBJ2-7; CDR3 length: 14; V gene: TRBV18; clone size: NA; CDR3 protein: CASSPRGTTDEQYF; CDR3 DNA: TGTGCCAGCTCACCTAGGGGGACTACGGACGAGCAGTACTTC
D gene: TRBD2; J gene: TRBJ2-1; CDR3 length: 14; V gene: TRBV30; clone size: few; CDR3 protein: CAWSGLVELNEQFF; CDR3 DNA: TGTGCCTGGTCTGGACTAGTCGAACTCAATGAGCAGTTCTTC
D gene: NA; J gene: TRBJ1-6; CDR3 length: 16; V gene: TRBV19; clone size: NA; CDR3 protein: CASSIGGAQGNSPLHF; CDR3 DNA: TGTGCCAGTAGTATCGGGGGGGCTCAAGGGAATTCACCCCTCCACTTT
D gene: NA; J gene: TRBJ2-1; CDR3 length: 14; V gene: TRBV5-1; clone size: NA; CDR3 protein: CASSRGTEGVEQFF; CDR3 DNA: TGCGCCAGCAGCCGCGGGACCGAAGGCGTTGAGCAGTTCTTC
D gene: NA; J gene: TRBJ1-5; CDR3 length: 8; V gene: TRBV20-1; clone size: NA; CDR3 protein: CSARGEHF; CDR3 DNA: TGCAGTGCACGCGGCGAGCATTTT
D gene: TRBD2; J gene: TRBJ2-2; CDR3 length: 16; V gene: TRBV30; clone size: few; CDR3 protein: CAWSPGRVRGTGELFF; CDR3 DNA: TGTGCCTGGAGTCCCGGGAGGGTACGCGGCACCGGGGAGCTGTTTTTT
D gene: TRBD1; J gene: TRBJ2-3; CDR3 length: 18; V gene: TRBV15; clone size: NA; CDR3 protein: CATSRDLGQGAPPDTQYF; CDR3 DNA: TGTGCCACCAGCAGAGATCTCGGACAGGGGGCGCCCCCAGATACGCAGTATTTT
D gene: TRBD2; J gene: TRBJ2-3; CDR3 length: 16; V gene: TRBV6-1; clone size: NA; CDR3 protein: CASSEGGAGGRDTQYF; CDR3 DNA: TGTGCCAGCAGTGAGGGAGGAGCGGGGGGGCGAGATACGCAGTATTTT
D gene: TRBD2; J gene: TRBJ2-3; CDR3 length: 14; V gene: TRBV24-1; clone size: NA; CDR3 protein: CATSDRTSQDTQYF; CDR3 DNA: TGTGCCACCAGTGACCGGACTAGCCAAGATACGCAGTATTTT